This TCR beta chain emerged from a study of shared clonotypes between healthy human individuals. Study conclusions and caveats: It was the few donors that limited the genetic and exposure-history diversity represented.

Selected positively for CCR7 and CD45RO-negative, naive CD8 cells excluded terminally differentiated effector memory CD45RA+ cells. All donors were healthy HIV-negative adults lacking recent acute infections or vaccinations. The CDR3 consists of 16 residues. J gave up 2 bases and V 0 bases, and 6 bases lay outside the gene matches. Per germline, CDR1 MGHRA and CDR2 YSYEKL. Assay: immunoSEQ multiplex PCR; the TCRdb copy retains only in-frame clones and omits some. The data hold about 2.1 million clones, with around 93% observed a single time. As for this clone: Its antigen is not identified.

Specimen: naive CD8+ T cells from PBMCs. The chain joins TRBV4-1 to TRBJ1-2; TRBD1 matches at 7 bases. The source of this sequence is a man younger than 35 in good health. Some clones in this sample may be carry-over from other donors' samples. CDR3 sequence: CASSQEPGQINYGYTF. For the CDR3, the DNA is TGCGCCAGCAGCCAAGAACCGGGACAGATAAACTATGGCTACACCTTC.